These T cell receptor beta chains were read from a single sample in a study of PD-L1 blockade in urothelial cancer. Libraries were prepared by immunoSEQ multiplex PCR; TCRdb keeps only in-frame clonotypes and omits some of them. The data show about 130,000 clones, 86% seen once. Source: PBMCs, taken around atezolizumab (anti-PD-L1) treatment. These receptors were collected from a man over 45 with urothelial cancer. Each CDR3 is given with its conserved first and last residue. The order of the fields is V gene, J gene, D gene, CDR3 length, clone size, CDR3 DNA, CDR3 protein. A D gene is named only where the DNA matches it firmly. Clone size appears in some rows only: once, few, many, or a class for an expanded clone.

TRBV15	TRBJ2-5	-	12	-	TGTGCCACCAGTAATCCGCAAGAGACCCAGTACTTC	CATSNPQETQYF
TRBV19	TRBJ2-5	TRBD2	16	-	TGTGCCAGTAGTGACCCCGGGACTAGCGTAAAAGAGACCCAGTACTTC	CASSDPGTSVKETQYF
TRBV2	TRBJ2-7	TRBD2	12	few	TGTGCCAGCGGGGGACTAGCTTACGAGCAGTACTTC	CASGGLAYEQYF
TRBV27	TRBJ2-1	TRBD2	14	-	TGTGCCAGCAGTTGGGGACTAATGACCAATGAGCAGTTCTTC	CASSWGLMTNEQFF
TRBV5-4	TRBJ1-2	-	13	-	TGTGCCAGCAGCTGGGGGGGTGGGGATGGCTACACCTTC	CASSWGGGDGYTF
TRBV18	TRBJ2-1	-	16	few	TGTGCCAGCTCAACTACACTAGGCAGCTCCTACAATGAGCAGTTCTTC	CASSTTLGSSYNEQFF
TRBV2	TRBJ1-2	-	15	-	TGTGCCAGCACGGGTGGATTAGGCCCAAACTATGGCTACACCTTC	CASTGGLGPNYGYTF
TRBV4-2	TRBJ1-1	TRBD1	15	-	TGTGCCAGCAGCCCTCCCCCAGGGGGGTTCACTGAAGCTTTCTTT	CASSPPPGGFTEAFF
TRBV2	TRBJ2-1	-	16	-	TGTGCCAGCAGTGATGTAGGACAGTCCGCTATCTATGAGCAGTTCTTC	CASSDVGQSAIYEQFF
TRBV14	TRBJ2-1	TRBD1	16	-	TGTGCCAGCAGCCAAGACAGGGGGCACTCCTACAATGAGCAGTTCTTC	CASSQDRGHSYNEQFF
TRBV10-3	TRBJ1-2	TRBD1	13	few	TGTGCCATCAGTGAGCAGGGGGCTTGGGGCTACACCTTC	CAISEQGAWGYTF
TRBV7-2	TRBJ2-7	-	15	-	TGTGCCAGCAGCGCCCGAGCGACATCCGCGGGGGAGCAGTACTTC	CASSARATSAGEQYF
TRBV28	TRBJ2-1	TRBD2	15	-	TGTGCCAGCAGTTCTGCCGGGACTAGAATCCATGAGCAGTTCTTC	CASSSAGTRIHEQFF
TRBV7-2	TRBJ2-7	TRBD1	16	-	TGTGCCAGCAGCTTCTGGGGGGGACAGGGGGCCTACGAGCAGTACTTC	CASSFWGGQGAYEQYF
TRBV30	TRBJ1-1	-	15	-	TGTGCCTGGAGTGTACGGAGGGGCTCTACCGATGAAGCTTTCTTT	CAWSVRRGSTDEAFF
TRBV21-1	TRBJ2-2	-	18	-	TGTGCCAGCAGCAAAGCGCGTGAGGGAGGGCCAGAATTGGGGGAGCTGTTTTTT	CASSKAREGGPELGELFF
TRBV7-8	TRBJ2-5	-	20	-	TGTGCCAGCAGCCTAAAGGGGCCCGGGACACCGTTCCGTGGGCAAGAGACCCAGTACTTC	CASSLKGPGTPFRGQETQYF
TRBV30	TRBJ1-2	-	11	-	TGTGCCAGCCGAGACTTTTTAGGCTACACCTTC	CASRDFLGYTF
TRBV30	TRBJ2-7	-	12	-	TGTGCCTGGATAAGGAGCTCCTACGAGCAGTACTTC	CAWIRSSYEQYF
TRBV7-8	TRBJ2-7	TRBD1	12	-	TGTGCCAGCAGCCCCGACAGGGGCGAGCAGTACTTC	CASSPDRGEQYF
TRBV28	TRBJ1-1	-	15	-	TGTGCCAGCAGGTACTCGCCCACGACTAGCACTGAAGCTTTCTTT	CASRYSPTTSTEAFF
TRBV11-3	TRBJ2-2	TRBD1	16	-	TGTGCCAGCAGCTGGGACAGAGTCATGAACACCGGGGAGCTGTTTTTT	CASSWDRVMNTGELFF
TRBV7-3	TRBJ2-7	TRBD2	13	-	TGTGCCAGCAGCTTAACGCGGGAGGGCGAGCAGTACTTC	CASSLTREGEQYF
TRBV7-2	TRBJ1-2	-	14	-	TGTGCCAGCAGCGGAGCGGAGAGGAGCTATGGCTACACCTTC	CASSGAERSYGYTF
TRBV5-4	TRBJ1-3	-	14	once	TGTGCCAGCAGCTTGGTCGGTGCCGGAAACACCATATATTTT	CASSLVGAGNTIYF
TRBV27	TRBJ2-3	-	12	-	TGTGCCAGCAGCAGACAGAGGGATACGCAGTATTTT	CASSRQRDTQYF
TRBV7-8	TRBJ2-7	-	13	-	TGTGCCAGCAGCTTTAACTTGCCCTACGAGCAGTACTTC	CASSFNLPYEQYF
TRBV6-5	TRBJ1-6	TRBD1	15	once	TGTGCCAGCAGCCGGACAGGGGGGCAGAATTCACCCCTCCACTTT	CASSRTGGQNSPLHF
TRBV29-1	TRBJ1-4	TRBD1	14	-	TGCAGCGCCCTGAGACAGGGGCCTAATGAAAAACTGTTTTTT	CSALRQGPNEKLFF
TRBV29-1	TRBJ2-7	TRBD2	15	-	TGCAGCGTTGAAGCGAGGTCTAGCGGGGAGTACGAGCAGTACTTC	CSVEARSSGEYEQYF
TRBV29-1	TRBJ1-1	TRBD1	15	few	TGCAGCGTTAGGACAGGGGGCTATAAGGGAACTGAAGCTTTCTTT	CSVRTGGYKGTEAFF
TRBV5-4	TRBJ1-1	-	14	-	TGTGCCAGCAGCTTGGAGACAGCGAACACTGAAGCTTTCTTT	CASSLETANTEAFF
TRBV28	TRBJ2-5	TRBD2	16	-	TGTGCCAGCAGTAAGACTAGCGGGATGGGGCAAGAGACCCAGTACTTC	CASSKTSGMGQETQYF
TRBV5-4	TRBJ2-1	-	14	-	TGTGCCAGCAGCTTGGTCGGGGGGCGGAATGAGCAGTTCTTC	CASSLVGGRNEQFF
TRBV5-1	TRBJ2-7	-	14	few	TGCGCCAGCAGCTTGGCACAGGGGAGGCACGAGCAGTACTTC	CASSLAQGRHEQYF
TRBV28	TRBJ1-1	-	14	few	TGTGCCAGCAGTTCCCGGGCGGGGGAACCTGAAGCTTTCTTT	CASSSRAGEPEAFF
TRBV5-1	TRBJ2-5	-	13	-	TGCGCCAGCAGCTTGCGAGCTCAAGAGACCCAGTACTTC	CASSLRAQETQYF
TRBV19	TRBJ1-6	-	15	-	TGTGCCAGTAGTATCGGGGTAGGGAGAAATTCACCCCTCCACTTT	CASSIGVGRNSPLHF
TRBV7-9	TRBJ1-5	-	15	many	TGTGCCAGCAGCTTAGGGGGGAGGAGAGGACAGCCCCAGCATTTT	CASSLGGRRGQPQHF
TRBV6-6	TRBJ1-1	TRBD1	15	-	TGTGCCAGCAGCCCACGGGACAGGGCGGGCACTGAAGCTTTCTTT	CASSPRDRAGTEAFF
TRBV16	TRBJ2-3	-	14	-	TGTGCCAGCAGCTCCCAACAACGACAGGACCCTCAGTATTTT	CASSSQQRQDPQYF
TRBV7-6	TRBJ1-3	TRBD1	16	-	TGTGCCAGCAGCCCGCAACAGGGGGCCGAGCTAGGCACCATATATTTT	CASSPQQGAELGTIYF
TRBV10-3	TRBJ2-5	TRBD1	12	once	TGTGCCATCAGGGGGACAGGCGAGACCCAGTACTTC	CAIRGTGETQYF
TRBV19	TRBJ1-2	-	17	-	TGTGCCAGTAGTATAGATCCCCGAACAGGGACCCACTATGGCTACACCTTC	CASSIDPRTGTHYGYTF